This entry lists 15 T cell receptor beta chains sequenced from one sample in a study of CD8 T cells in Susac syndrome. The authors reverse transcribed roughly 0.5 to 1 ug RNA with random hexamers. TCRdb re-derived calls from the immunoSEQ multiplex PCR reads in MiXCR, one entry per CDR3 protein. The sample holds some 150,000 distinct CDR3 sequences, nearly 97% seen once. Sequenced input: CD8+ T cells from PBMCs. All receptors come from a human donor with multiple sclerosis.

The chain joins TRBV13 to TRBJ2-7; 9 nucleotides line up with TRBD1. The CDR3 runs 15 residues. Germline trimming cut 6 bases from V and 4 bases from J; bases unmatched to any gene: 10. Germline V gives CDR1 PRHDT, CDR2 FYEKMQ (reference sequence). The CDR3 is CASRSTGGFKYEQYF. In DNA, the CDR3 is TGTGCCAGCAGATCCACAGGGGGCTTCAAATACGAGCAGTACTTC.

The J gene is TRBJ1-1, the V gene TRBV2; maybe TRBD1 (5 bases). CDR1 and CDR2 from the germline V gene are SNHLY and FYNNEI. V was trimmed by 6 bases and J by 1 base, leaving 12 bases between them. The CDR3 is 14 amino acids. The DNA for the CDR3 is TGTGCCAGCAGGGAGGGGCAGGGGAACACTGAAGCTTTCTTT. Amino acid sequence: CASREGQGNTEAFF.

The CDR3 loop is CASSLQTGSSYEQYF. CDR3 nucleotide sequence: TGCGCCAGCAGCCTACAGACAGGGAGCTCCTACGAGCAGTACTTC. The chain uses TRBV4-1 and TRBJ2-7, with 7 bases identical to TRBD1. After removal of 4 bases from V and 0 bases from J, the junction contained 6 bases not matched to a gene. Germline CDR1 reads MGHRA; CDR2 reads YSYEKL. There are 15 residues in the CDR3.

This chain uses TRBV7-3 with TRBJ2-3; tentative D call: TRBD1 (6 bases). V was clipped by 3 bases and J by 0 bases, with 10 bases between them. Germline-derived CDR1 and CDR2 are SGHTA and FQGTGA. This CDR3 comprises 15 residues. The CDR3 spells CASSFGQGSTDTQYF. The CDR3, as DNA: TGTGCCAGCAGCTTTGGTCAGGGGAGCACAGATACGCAGTATTTT.

The chain joins TRBV7-9 to TRBJ2-1; D is unresolved. The V end lost 5 bases, the J end lost 5 bases, and 19 bases lay between the germline ends. The V gene's germline CDR1 is SEHNR and CDR2 FQNEAQ (reference sequence). The length of the CDR3 is 16 residues. The CDR3 region has the DNA TGTGCCAGCAGCCCAACCCCCCCTGGGCCTAACAATGAGCAGTTCTTC. Protein: CASSPTPPGPNNEQFF. The whole variable domain, remainder taken from reference TRBV7-9 and TRBJ2-1, is DTGVSQNPRHKITKRGQNVTFRCDPISEHNRLYWYRQTLGQGPEFLTYFQNEAQLEKSRLLSDRFSAERPKGSFSTLEIQRTEQGDSAMYLCASSPTPPGPNNEQFFGPGTRLTVL.

The CDR3 reads CASSDRGFEAFF. In DNA form, the CDR3 reads TGTGCCAGCAGTGACAGGGGATTCGAAGCTTTCTTT. J is TRBJ1-1 and V is TRBV6-5; TRBD1 aligns across 8 bases. The CDR3 consists of 12 residues. Germline CDR1 is MNHEY and CDR2 is SVGAGI. Trimming took 5 bases from V and 8 from J; bases not matched to a gene: 4.

This clonotype was counted once. The CDR3 DNA reads as TGTGCCAGCAGTTTATGGGGGGTAGGTCAGCCCCAGCATTTT. Protein sequence: CASSLWGVGQPQHF. V is TRBV27 and J is TRBJ1-5, with a tentative D call TRBD1 (5 bases). Trimming stripped 1 base from V and 6 bases from J, with 10 bases between. The CDR3 totals 14 residues. Germline V gives CDR1 MNHEY, CDR2 SMNVEV (reference sequence).

V gene TRBV27 combines with J gene TRBJ2-7, with a tentative D call TRBD1 (6 bases). Trimming stripped 4 bases from V and 2 bases from J, with 12 bases between. Germline CDR1 is MNHEY and CDR2 is SMNVEV (reference sequence). The CDR3 runs 14 residues. The CDR3 bases are TGTGCCAGCAGTTATGGGACAACCCCCTACGAGCAGTACTTC. It yields the protein CASSYGTTPYEQYF.

The V call is TRBV7-9, the J call TRBJ2-7; unclear D gene. CDR1 SEHNR and CDR2 FQNEAQ come from the germline V gene (reference sequence). The CDR3 is 13 residues long. The V and J ends lost 5 bases and 4 bases respectively, with 12 bases between them. The CDR3 reads CASSQVGNYEQYF. For the CDR3, the DNA is TGTGCCAGCAGCCAAGTTGGGAATTACGAGCAGTACTTC. Based on the CDR3 plus reference TRBV7-9 and TRBJ2-7, the full variable domain is DTGVSQNPRHKITKRGQNVTFRCDPISEHNRLYWYRQTLGQGPEFLTYFQNEAQLEKSRLLSDRFSAERPKGSFSTLEIQRTEQGDSAMYLCASSQVGNYEQYFGPGTRLTVT.

The V and J genes are TRBV7-9 and TRBJ2-2; D perhaps matches TRBD2 (6 bases). CDR1 is SEHNR and CDR2 is FQNEAQ in the germline V gene (reference sequence). The CDR3 has 13 amino acids. V was cut by 4 bases and J by 7 bases, with 10 bases left in between. The CDR3 nucleotides are TGTGCCAGCAGCTCCACGGAGGGCGGGGAGCTGTTTTTT. Translating it yields CASSSTEGGELFF.

The gene calls are TRBV12-5 and TRBJ2-5; TRBD2 is a possible D gene (5 bases). The germline V and J ends were trimmed by 6 bases and 0 bases, with 8 bases remaining between them. Germline lookup yields CDR1 LGHNT and CDR2 FRNRAP. The CDR3 totals 13 residues. The CDR3: CASGPGNQETQYF. The CDR3, as DNA: TGTGCTAGTGGACCGGGAAACCAAGAGACCCAGTACTTC.

V usage is TRBV19 and J usage is TRBJ2-5; maybe TRBD2 (5 bases). The ends were cut back, 6 bases at V and 9 bases at J, with 14 bases in the middle. Per germline, CDR1 LNHDA and CDR2 SQIVND (reference sequence). CDR3 size: 12 residues. CDR3: CASRDWYGAQYF. The CDR3 region has the DNA TGTGCCAGTAGGGACTGGTACGGGGCCCAGTACTTC.

The CDR3 reads CASSLGPGSNEQYV. The CDR3 nucleotides read TGTGCCAGCAGCTTAGGTCCAGGGTCCAACGAGCAGTACGTC. The V gene is TRBV7-6, the J gene TRBJ2-7, with a weak D call TRBD1 (5 bases). The V end lost 1 base, the J end lost 5 bases, and 12 bases lay between the germline ends. The CDR3 consists of 14 residues. Germline values: CDR1 SGHVS, CDR2 FNYEAQ.

The V and J genes are TRBV20-1 and TRBJ1-1; D remains unclear. There are 11 residues in the CDR3. Deletions cut 3 bases from V and 6 bases from J, with 8 bases between. Germline CDR1 and CDR2: DFQATT and SNEGSKA (reference sequence). CDR3 in amino acids: CSARVTSEAFF. CDR3 nucleotide sequence: TGCAGTGCTAGGGTCACTTCTGAAGCTTTCTTT.

The chain links TRBV30 to TRBJ1-1; D is possibly TRBD1 (5 bases). Per germline, CDR1 GTSNPN and CDR2 SVGIG (reference sequence). This CDR3 has 13 residues. The V and J ends lost 5 bases and 7 bases respectively, with 17 bases between them. The CDR3 loop is CAWDDSGDGEAFF. The DNA of the CDR3 is TGTGCCTGGGATGACAGTGGGGATGGTGAAGCTTTCTTT.